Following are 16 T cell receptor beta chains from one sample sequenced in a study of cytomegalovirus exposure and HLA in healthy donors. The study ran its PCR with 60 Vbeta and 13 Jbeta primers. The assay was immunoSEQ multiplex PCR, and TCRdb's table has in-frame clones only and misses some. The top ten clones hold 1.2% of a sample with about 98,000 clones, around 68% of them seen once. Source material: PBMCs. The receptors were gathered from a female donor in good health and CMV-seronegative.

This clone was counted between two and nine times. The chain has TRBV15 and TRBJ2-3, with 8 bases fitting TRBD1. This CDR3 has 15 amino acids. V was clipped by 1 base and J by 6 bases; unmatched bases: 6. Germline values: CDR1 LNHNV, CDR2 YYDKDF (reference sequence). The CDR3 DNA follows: TGTGCCACCAGCAGAGGTTCGACAGGGGTGGATACGCAGTATTTT. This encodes CATSRGSTGVDTQYF.

In DNA form, the CDR3 reads TGTGCCTGGAGTATCGGGACAGCTAGCAATCAGCCCCAGCATTTT. Protein sequence: CAWSIGTASNQPQHF. The gene calls are TRBV30 and TRBJ1-5; 7 bases map to TRBD1. This CDR3 has 15 amino acids. Unmatched junction bases numbered 4, after V lost 2 bases and J lost 0 bases. Germline V CDR1 and CDR2: GTSNPN, SVGIG (reference sequence).

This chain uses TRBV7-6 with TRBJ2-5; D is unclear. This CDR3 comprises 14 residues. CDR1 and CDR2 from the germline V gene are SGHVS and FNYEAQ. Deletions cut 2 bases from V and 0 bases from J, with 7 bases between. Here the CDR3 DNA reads TGTGCCAGCAGCTTACGGGTGTACCAAGAGACCCAGTACTTC. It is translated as CASSLRVYQETQYF.

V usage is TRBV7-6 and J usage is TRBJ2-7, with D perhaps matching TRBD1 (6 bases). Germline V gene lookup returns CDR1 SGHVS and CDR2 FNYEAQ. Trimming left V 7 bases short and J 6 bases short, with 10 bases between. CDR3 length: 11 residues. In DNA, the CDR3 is TGTGCCAGCACTCAGGGGACCGAGCAGTACTTC. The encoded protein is CASTQGTEQYF.

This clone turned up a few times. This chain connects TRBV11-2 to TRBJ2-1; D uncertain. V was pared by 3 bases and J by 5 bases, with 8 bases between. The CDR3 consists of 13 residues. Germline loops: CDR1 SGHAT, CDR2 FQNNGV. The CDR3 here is CASSFPFDNEQFF. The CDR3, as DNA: TGTGCCAGCAGCTTTCCCTTTGACAATGAGCAGTTCTTC.

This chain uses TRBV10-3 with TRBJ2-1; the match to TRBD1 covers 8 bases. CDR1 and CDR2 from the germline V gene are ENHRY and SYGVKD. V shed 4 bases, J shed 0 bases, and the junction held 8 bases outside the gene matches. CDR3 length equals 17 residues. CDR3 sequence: CAISGAGGTSSYNEQFF. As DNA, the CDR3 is TGTGCCATCAGTGGAGCAGGGGGCACAAGCTCCTACAATGAGCAGTTCTTC.

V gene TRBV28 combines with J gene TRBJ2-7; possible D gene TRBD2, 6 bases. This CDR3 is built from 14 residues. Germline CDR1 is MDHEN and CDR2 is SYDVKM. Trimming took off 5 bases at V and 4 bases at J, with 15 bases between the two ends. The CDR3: CASSPAGSLYEQYF. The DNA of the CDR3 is TGTGCCAGCAGTCCGGCGGGGAGTCTTTACGAGCAGTACTTC.

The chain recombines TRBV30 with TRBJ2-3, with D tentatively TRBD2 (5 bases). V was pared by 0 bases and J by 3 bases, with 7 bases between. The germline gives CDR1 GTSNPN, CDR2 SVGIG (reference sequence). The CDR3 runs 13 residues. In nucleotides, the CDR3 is TGTGCCTGGAGTGTTTCGGGGACAGATACGCAGTATTTT. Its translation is CAWSVSGTDTQYF. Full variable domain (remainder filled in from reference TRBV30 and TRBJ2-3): SQTIHQWPATLVQPVGSPLSLECTVEGTSNPNLYWYRQAAGRGLQLLFYSVGIGQISSEVPQNLSASRPQDRQFILSSKKLLLSDSGFYLCAWSVSGTDTQYFGPGTRLTVL.

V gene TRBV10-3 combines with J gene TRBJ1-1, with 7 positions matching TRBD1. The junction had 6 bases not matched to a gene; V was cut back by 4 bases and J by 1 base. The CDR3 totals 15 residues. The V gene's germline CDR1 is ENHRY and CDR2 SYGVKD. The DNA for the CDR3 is TGTGCCATCAGTGCTCGGGACAGACCGAACACTGAAGCTTTCTTT. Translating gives CAISARDRPNTEAFF.

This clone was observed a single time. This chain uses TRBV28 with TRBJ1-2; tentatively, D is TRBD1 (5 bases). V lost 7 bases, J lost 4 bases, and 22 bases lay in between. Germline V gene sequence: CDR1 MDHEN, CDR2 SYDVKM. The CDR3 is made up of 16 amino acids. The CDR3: CASTPLFQGRFYGYTF. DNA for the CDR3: TGTGCCAGCACCCCTCTTTTCCAGGGCCGATTCTATGGCTACACCTTC.

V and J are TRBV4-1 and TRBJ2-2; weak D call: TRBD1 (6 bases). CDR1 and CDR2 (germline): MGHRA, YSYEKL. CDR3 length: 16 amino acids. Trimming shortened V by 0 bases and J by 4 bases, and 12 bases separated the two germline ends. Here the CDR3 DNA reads TGCGCCAGCAGCCAAGAGGATACAGGGTTCACCGGGGAGCTGTTTTTT. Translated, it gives CASSQEDTGFTGELFF.

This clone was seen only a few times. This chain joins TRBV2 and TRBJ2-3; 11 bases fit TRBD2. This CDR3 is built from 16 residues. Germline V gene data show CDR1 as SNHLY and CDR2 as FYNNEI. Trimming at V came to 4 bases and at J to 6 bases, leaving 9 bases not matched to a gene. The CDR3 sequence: CASSGGLAGGKDTQYF. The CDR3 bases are TGTGCCAGCAGTGGGGGGCTAGCGGGAGGAAAGGATACGCAGTATTTT.

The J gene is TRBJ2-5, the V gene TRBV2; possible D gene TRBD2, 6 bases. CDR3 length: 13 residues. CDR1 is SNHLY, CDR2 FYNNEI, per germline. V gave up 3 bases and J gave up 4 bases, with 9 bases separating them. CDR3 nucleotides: TGTGCCAGCAGTGATCTGGGGGGAGAGACCCAGTACTTC. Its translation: CASSDLGGETQYF.

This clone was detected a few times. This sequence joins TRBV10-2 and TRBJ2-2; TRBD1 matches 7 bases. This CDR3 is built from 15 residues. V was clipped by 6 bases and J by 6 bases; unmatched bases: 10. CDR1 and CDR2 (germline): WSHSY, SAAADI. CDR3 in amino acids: CASRASTGIAGELFF. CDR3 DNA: TGCGCCAGCAGGGCCTCGACAGGGATCGCCGGGGAGCTGTTTTTT.

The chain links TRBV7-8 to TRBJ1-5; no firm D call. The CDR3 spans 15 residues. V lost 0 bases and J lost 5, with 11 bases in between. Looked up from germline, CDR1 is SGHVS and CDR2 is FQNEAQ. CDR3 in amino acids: CASSLAAQLDQPQHF. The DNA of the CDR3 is TGTGCCAGCAGCTTAGCGGCCCAGCTAGATCAGCCCCAGCATTTT.

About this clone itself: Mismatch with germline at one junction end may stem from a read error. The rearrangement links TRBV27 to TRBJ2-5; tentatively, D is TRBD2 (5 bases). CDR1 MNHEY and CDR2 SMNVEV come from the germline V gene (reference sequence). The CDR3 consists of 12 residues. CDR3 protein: CASSPGGPPLDF. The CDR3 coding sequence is TGTGCCAGCAGCCCCGGAGGCCCTCCTTTGGACTTC.